What follows are 30 T cell receptor beta chains derived from one specimen sequenced in a study of T cell changes during pregnancy in multiple sclerosis. TCRdb keeps only in-frame clones here, not all; method: immunoSEQ multiplex PCR. The sample shows around 96,000 clones, about 94% of them seen only once. Sequences were derived from peripheral blood, sampled after pregnancy. These receptors were collected from a female donor in good health, enrolled as a control in a pregnancy study.

The V call is TRBV5-1, the J call TRBJ2-7; TRBD2 matches 7 bases. The V gene's germline CDR1 is SGHRS and CDR2 YFSETQ. V dropped 4 bases and J dropped 5; count of bases not matched to a gene: 9. The CDR3 length is 14 residues. CDR3 in amino acids: CASSPVPRENEQYF. The CDR3 DNA reads as TGCGCCAGCAGCCCGGTTCCGCGGGAGAACGAGCAGTACTTC. Together with reference TRBV5-1 and TRBJ2-7, the CDR3 gives the full variable domain: KAGVTQTPRYLIKTRGQQVTLSCSPISGHRSVSWYQQTPGQGLQFLFEYFSETQRNKGNFPGRFSGRQFSNSRSEMNVSTLELGDSALYLCASSPVPRENEQYFGPGTRLTVT.

V is TRBV5-1 and J is TRBJ2-7; the D is unclear. V shed 1 base and J shed 5 bases, with 10 bases lying between them. Germline loops: CDR1 SGHRS, CDR2 YFSETQ. The CDR3 has 13 residues. The CDR3 sequence: CASSLPRNNEQYF. DNA for the CDR3: TGCGCCAGCAGCTTGCCCAGGAACAACGAGCAGTACTTC.

The J gene is TRBJ2-3, the V gene TRBV4-1; 7 bases agree with TRBD2. The CDR3 has 15 residues. Unmatched junction bases numbered 5, after V lost 0 bases and J lost 5 bases. Germline lookup yields CDR1 MGHRA and CDR2 YSYEKL. In DNA, the CDR3 is TGCGCCAGCAGCCAAGATGGCGGGAGAGGAGATACGCAGTATTTT. Translation gives CASSQDGGRGDTQYF.

The V and J genes are TRBV28 and TRBJ2-1; 10 nucleotides align to TRBD2. The CDR3 consists of 14 residues. The germline gives CDR1 MDHEN, CDR2 SYDVKM. The V gene end was trimmed by 7 bases and the J gene end by 4 bases; junction bases not matched to a gene: 4. CDR3 nucleotide sequence: TGTGCCAGCATCAAAGCGGGAGGGTACAATGAGCAGTTCTTC. It yields the protein CASIKAGGYNEQFF.

This rearrangement joins TRBV1 to TRBJ2-7; the D call in the table, TRBD1, was not verified against the DNA. TRBV1 is a pseudogene segment. CDR3 length equals 16 residues. For the CDR3, the DNA is TGCACCAGCAGCCAAGTACTGACAGAATTAACCTACGAGCAGTACTTC. This encodes CTSSQVLTELTYEQYF.

J is TRBJ2-4 and V is TRBV18; the match to TRBD1 covers 12 bases. CDR3 length: 18 residues. CDR1 is KGHSH, CDR2 LQKENI, per germline. The V segment lost 2 bases and the J segment 3 bases; nucleotides outside the gene matches: 8. The CDR3 coding sequence is TGTGCCAGCTCACCATATCCGGGGACAGGGGGCGGCAAAAACATTCAGTACTTC. Amino acid sequence: CASSPYPGTGGGKNIQYF.

The J gene is TRBJ2-1, the V gene TRBV5-1; TRBD2 aligns across 8 bases. Germline trimming cut 4 bases from V and 4 bases from J; bases unmatched to any gene: 7. CDR1 SGHRS and CDR2 YFSETQ come from the germline V gene. CDR3 length: 15 residues. The CDR3 DNA follows: TGCGCCAGCAGCACCGGACTAGCCTCTTACAATGAGCAGTTCTTC. The encoded protein is CASSTGLASYNEQFF.

The rearrangement joins TRBV18 to TRBJ2-1; maybe TRBD1 (6 bases). Germline CDR1 KGHSH, CDR2 LQKENI. Trimming left V 5 bases short and J 3 bases short, with 17 bases between. The CDR3 length is 16 residues. In DNA form, the CDR3 reads TGTGCCAGCTCATCCCGGACAGCCAGAAACTACAATGAGCAGTTCTTC. It codes for CASSSRTARNYNEQFF. Looking up the rest from reference TRBV18 and TRBJ2-1 gives the full variable domain: NAGVMQNPRHLVRRRGQEARLRCSPMKGHSHVYWYRQLPEEGLKFMVYLQKENIIDESGMPKERFSAEFPKEGPSILRIQQVVRGDSAAYFCASSSRTARNYNEQFFGPGTRLTVL.

The chain joins TRBV6-1 to TRBJ1-2, with a weak D call TRBD1 (6 bases). The germline V and J ends were trimmed by 1 base and 1 base, with 10 bases remaining between them. The CDR3 runs 15 residues. From germline, CDR1 is MNHNS and CDR2 SASEGT. The CDR3 sequence: CASSEGSGVNYGYTF. The DNA of the CDR3 is TGTGCCAGCAGTGAAGGATCAGGGGTTAACTATGGCTACACCTTC.

The chain joins TRBV5-6 to TRBJ2-1; a weak D match, TRBD2 (6 bases). The germline gives CDR1 SGHDT, CDR2 YYEEEE. V dropped 4 bases and J dropped 1 base, with 18 bases sitting between them. This CDR3 comprises 17 residues. CDR3 coding DNA: TGTGCCAGCAGCCGATGGGGCGGGAAGCTTTCCTACAATGAGCAGTTCTTC. As protein: CASSRWGGKLSYNEQFF.

V usage is TRBV7-9 and J usage is TRBJ2-7; D is unclear. V lost 3 bases and J lost 6, with 12 bases in between. The CDR3 loop spans 13 amino acids. The germline V gene encodes CDR1 SEHNR and CDR2 FQNEAQ (reference sequence). The CDR3, as DNA: TGTGCCAGCAGCTTCGGGTTATTCGGCGAGCAGTACTTC. Translated: CASSFGLFGEQYF.

The chain joins TRBV9 to TRBJ2-1, with 8 nucleotides matching TRBD2. The trim removed 5 bases at V and 8 bases at J, leaving 6 bases unmatched. The CDR3 length is 13 residues. The V gene's germline CDR1 is SGDLS and CDR2 YYNGEE. The CDR3 is CASRATSEDEQFF. The CDR3 DNA is TGTGCCAGCAGGGCGACTAGCGAGGATGAGCAGTTCTTC.

The chain links TRBV4-1 to TRBJ2-5; 9 bases line up with TRBD2. CDR1 MGHRA and CDR2 YSYEKL come from the germline V gene. V was clipped by 1 base and J by 5 bases; unmatched bases: 14. The CDR3 covers 18 residues. CDR3 DNA sequence: TGCGCCAGCAGCCAAGGGAGGATAGCGGGAGTGAGGCGGGAGACCCAGTACTTC. This codes for CASSQGRIAGVRRETQYF.

The chain couples TRBV28 to TRBJ1-5; no reliable D call. The germline V gene encodes CDR1 MDHEN and CDR2 SYDVKM. The V end lost 7 bases, the J end lost 2 bases, and 18 bases lay between the germline ends. The CDR3 loop spans 16 amino acids. CDR3 residues: CASIGSGIWGNQPQHF. In DNA form, the CDR3 reads TGTGCCAGCATAGGGTCGGGGATCTGGGGCAATCAGCCCCAGCATTTT.

J is TRBJ1-1 and V is TRBV7-6; 8 bases are a match to TRBD1. Germline V gene data show CDR1 as SGHVS and CDR2 as FNYEAQ. Trimming cost V 2 bases and J 0 bases; bases outside gene matches: 17. The CDR3 extends over 20 amino acids. The CDR3 is CASSLMKGQGAIRLNTEAFF. In DNA form, the CDR3 reads TGTGCCAGCAGCTTAATGAAGGGGCAGGGGGCTATCCGCCTGAACACTGAAGCTTTCTTT.

The V and J genes are TRBV6-1 and TRBJ2-1; no clear D gene. This CDR3 spans 13 amino acids. CDR1 is MNHNS, CDR2 SASEGT, per germline. With 1 base removed from V and 13 bases from J, the gap between germline ends came to 14 bases. As DNA, the CDR3 is TGTGCCAGCAGTGAAGACCCCCCTCTGCGCCAGTTCTTC. Amino acids: CASSEDPPLRQFF.

The chain carries TRBV27 and TRBJ1-1, with a possible D match to TRBD1 (6 bases). This CDR3 has 18 residues. The V gene lost 2 bases and the J gene lost 1 base, with 20 bases spanning the gap. The germline CDR1 and CDR2 sequences are MNHEY and SMNVEV (reference sequence). In DNA form, the CDR3 reads TGTGCCAGCAGTTTACTAGCGGTTCGAGGGGGGTGGAACACTGAAGCTTTCTTT. Translation gives CASSLLAVRGGWNTEAFF.

The V gene is TRBV28, the J gene TRBJ2-3; D gene ambiguous. The CDR3 length is 14 residues. The V end was cut by 5 bases, the J end by 0 bases, with 9 bases between. Germline-derived CDR1 and CDR2 are MDHEN and SYDVKM. The CDR3 spells CASSASTSTDTQYF. In DNA, the CDR3 is TGTGCCAGCAGTGCCTCCACTAGCACAGATACGCAGTATTTT.

This clone appeared once. V gene TRBV5-1 combines with J gene TRBJ1-3; TRBD1 matches at 7 bases. The CDR3 contains 17 residues. Germline CDR1 SGHRS, CDR2 YFSETQ. Trimming at V came to 4 bases and at J to 0 bases, leaving 10 bases not matched to a gene. The CDR3 DNA sequence: TGCGCCAGCAGCCCTGGACAGGCCGGTCTCTCTGGAAACACCATATATTTT. It is translated as CASSPGQAGLSGNTIYF.

The chain recombines TRBV14 with TRBJ1-4, with TRBD1 identical over 8 bases. In germline, CDR1 is SGHDN, CDR2 FVKESK. V lost 4 bases and J lost 6; bases outside the gene matches: 10. The CDR3 spans 16 residues. The CDR3 spells CASSPAWGTGDEKLFF. The CDR3 nucleotides read TGTGCCAGCAGCCCAGCCTGGGGGACAGGTGATGAAAAACTGTTTTTT.

V gene TRBV7-9 combines with J gene TRBJ1-2, with no clear D. V lost 2 bases, J lost 6 bases, and 10 bases lay in between. The CDR3 covers 13 residues. Germline CDR1 is SEHNR and CDR2 is FQNEAQ (reference sequence). CDR3 nucleotide sequence: TGTGCCAGCAGCTTACGACAACGGAATGGCTACACCTTC. Translating gives CASSLRQRNGYTF.

V and J are TRBV9 and TRBJ2-1; no clear D gene. V was shortened by 0 bases and J by 3 bases, with 7 bases between the two germline ends. Germline CDR1 reads SGDLS; CDR2 reads YYNGEE. The CDR3 extends over 14 amino acids. CDR3 bases: TGTGCCAGCAGCGTAGCATCCGGCTACAATGAGCAGTTCTTC. This sequence encodes CASSVASGYNEQFF.

This clone has only one observation. The chain is built from TRBV5-1 and TRBJ2-5; 11 bases line up with TRBD2. The germline gives CDR1 SGHRS, CDR2 YFSETQ. V lost 0 bases to trimming and J lost 4 bases; unmatched junction nucleotides: 8. The CDR3 has 17 residues. The DNA of the CDR3 is TGCGCCAGCAGCTTGGGCGTACTAGCGGGAGAGTCAGAGACCCAGTACTTC. This encodes CASSLGVLAGESETQYF.

This clone was observed a few times. The gene calls are TRBV2 and TRBJ2-1, with D tentatively TRBD1 (6 bases). The V end was cut by 5 bases, the J end by 6 bases, with 11 bases between. The CDR3 totals 13 residues. The V gene's germline CDR1 is SNHLY and CDR2 FYNNEI. CDR3 region: CASSPTGFNEQFF. In DNA, the CDR3 is TGTGCCAGCAGTCCTACAGGGTTCAATGAGCAGTTCTTC.

This clone was detected once. This sequence joins TRBV4-1 and TRBJ1-3, with D hard to call. V was shortened by 0 bases and J by 0 bases, with 6 bases between the two germline ends. Per the germline V gene, CDR1 is MGHRA and CDR2 is YSYEKL. This CDR3 spans 15 amino acids. CDR3 bases: TGCGCCAGCAGCCAAGAACCGAGCTCTGGAAACACCATATATTTT. It is translated as CASSQEPSSGNTIYF.

The CDR3 protein is CASSVFLKPYEQYF. In DNA, the CDR3 is TGTGCCAGCAGTGTGTTTCTCAAGCCCTACGAGCAGTACTTC. The V call is TRBV2, the J call TRBJ2-7; D not certain. The ends were cut back, 4 bases at V and 2 bases at J, with 12 bases in the middle. The germline gives CDR1 SNHLY, CDR2 FYNNEI. This CDR3 contains 14 residues. Using reference TRBV2 and TRBJ2-7 for the parts outside the CDR3, the full variable domain is EPEVTQTPSHQVTQMGQEVILRCVPISNHLYFYWYRQILGQKVEFLVSFYNNEISEKSEIFDDQFSVERPDGSNFTLKIRSTKLEDSAMYFCASSVFLKPYEQYFGPGTRLTVT.

The CDR3 loop reads CASSSTAGSSYEQYF. In nucleotides, the CDR3 is TGTGCCAGCTCATCGACTGCGGGGAGCTCCTACGAGCAGTACTTC. V gene TRBV18 combines with J gene TRBJ2-7, with D possibly being TRBD2 (6 bases). Trimming took off 5 bases at V and 0 bases at J, with 14 bases between the two ends. Per germline, CDR1 KGHSH and CDR2 LQKENI. The CDR3 length is 15 residues.

The chain employs TRBV7-9 and TRBJ2-3; D may be TRBD2 (6 bases). Trimming stripped 5 bases from V and 0 bases from J, with 12 bases between. The CDR3 contains 15 residues. The germline V gene has CDR1 SEHNR and CDR2 FQNEAQ (reference sequence). The CDR3 spells CASSLSGPSTDTQYF. In nucleotides, the CDR3 is TGTGCCAGCAGCCTGAGCGGGCCAAGCACAGATACGCAGTATTTT.

The V call is TRBV7-9, the J call TRBJ2-1; TRBD1 agrees at 9 bases. Unmatched junction bases numbered 8, after V lost 5 bases and J lost 6 bases. Germline CDR1 reads SEHNR; CDR2 reads FQNEAQ (reference sequence). The CDR3 spans 15 residues. This chain's CDR3 is CASSQEQGQGNEQFF. In DNA, the CDR3 is TGTGCCAGCAGCCAGGAACAGGGACAGGGCAATGAGCAGTTCTTC.

This chain joins TRBV5-8 and TRBJ1-1, with no clear D. Trimming removed 4 bases at V and 1 base at J, with 14 bases between. Per the germline V gene, CDR1 is SGHTS and CDR2 is YDEGEE. This CDR3 is 15 amino acids long. The CDR3 DNA reads TGTGCCAGCAGCCCTCCTAACAGACAGAACACTGAAGCTTTCTTT. Its protein product is CASSPPNRQNTEAFF.